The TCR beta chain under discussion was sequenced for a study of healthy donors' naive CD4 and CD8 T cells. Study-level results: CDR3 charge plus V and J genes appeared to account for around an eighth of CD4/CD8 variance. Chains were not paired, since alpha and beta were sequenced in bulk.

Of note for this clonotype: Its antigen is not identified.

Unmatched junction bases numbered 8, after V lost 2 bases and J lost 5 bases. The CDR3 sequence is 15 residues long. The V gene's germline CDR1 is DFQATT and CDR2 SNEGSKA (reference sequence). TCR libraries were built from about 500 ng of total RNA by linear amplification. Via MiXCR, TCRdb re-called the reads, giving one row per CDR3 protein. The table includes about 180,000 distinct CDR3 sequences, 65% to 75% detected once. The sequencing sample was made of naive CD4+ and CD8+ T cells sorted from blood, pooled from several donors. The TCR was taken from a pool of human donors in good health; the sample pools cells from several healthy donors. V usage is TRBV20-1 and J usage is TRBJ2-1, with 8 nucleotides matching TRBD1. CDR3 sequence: CSARYADRANNEQFF. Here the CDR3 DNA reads TGCAGTGCTAGATATGCGGACAGGGCCAACAATGAGCAGTTCTTC.